A selection of T cell receptor beta chains follows, all from one sample in a study of cytomegalovirus exposure and HLA in healthy donors. Clones were sequenced by immunoSEQ multiplex PCR, and TCRdb holds only the in-frame ones, with some missing. The sample holds some 180,000 clones, approximately 11% seen once. Sequencing input: PBMCs. These receptors were collected from a man between 45 and 60 years old in good health and CMV-seropositive. CDR3s leave out the opening cysteine and the closing phenylalanine or tryptophan. Fields, in order: V gene, J gene, CDR3 protein.

>TRBV18|TRBJ1-5
ASSPGRLNQPQH
>TRBV7-2|TRBJ2-1
ASSFSGSWNNEQF
>TRBV11-2|TRBJ2-1
ASSPRGLAGANSYNEQF
>TRBV5-1|TRBJ1-3
ASSLVAAVSGNTIY
>TRBV5-1|TRBJ1-3
ASSIEQGAGNTIY
>TRBV15|TRBJ1-1
ATSRRNTEAF
>TRBV7-9|TRBJ2-1
ASGRGGNEQF
>TRBV19|TRBJ2-1
ASSVRRASEQF
>TRBV4-1|TRBJ1-4
ASSLGGLTNEKLF
>TRBV7-2|TRBJ1-4
ASSSGHWRNEKLF
>TRBV14|TRBJ2-3
ASSQGRGHLSTDTQY
>TRBV4-3|TRBJ1-2
ASSQDLGTGESYGYT
>TRBV5-1|TRBJ2-2
ASSLVPGSNTGELF
>TRBV7-9|TRBJ2-6
ASSFQASGANVLT
>TRBV7-6|TRBJ2-2
ASSLVAGAITGELF
>TRBV9|TRBJ2-5
ASSGGQGQETQY
>TRBV7-6|TRBJ2-3
ASSRTGAGDTQY
>TRBV7-2|TRBJ1-2
ASSGTGVGYT
>TRBV6-1|TRBJ1-3
ASSEGVGLSGNTIY
>TRBV29-1|TRBJ1-1
SATGQGNTEAF
>TRBV2|TRBJ2-7
ASRLPEGRHEQY
>TRBV5-6|TRBJ1-1
ASSLRRPREAF
>TRBV5-6|TRBJ1-3
ASSSQANSGNTIY
>TRBV6-1|TRBJ1-1
ASSRTAENTEAF
>TRBV6-5|TRBJ1-1
ASSYSAGSGTEAF
>TRBV5-8|TRBJ1-6
ASSPPYRSSYNSPLH
>TRBV2|TRBJ1-2
ASSPTTGYT
>TRBV19|TRBJ2-5
ASSMGLSRETQY
>TRBV7-2|TRBJ2-5
ASSLGTVQETQY